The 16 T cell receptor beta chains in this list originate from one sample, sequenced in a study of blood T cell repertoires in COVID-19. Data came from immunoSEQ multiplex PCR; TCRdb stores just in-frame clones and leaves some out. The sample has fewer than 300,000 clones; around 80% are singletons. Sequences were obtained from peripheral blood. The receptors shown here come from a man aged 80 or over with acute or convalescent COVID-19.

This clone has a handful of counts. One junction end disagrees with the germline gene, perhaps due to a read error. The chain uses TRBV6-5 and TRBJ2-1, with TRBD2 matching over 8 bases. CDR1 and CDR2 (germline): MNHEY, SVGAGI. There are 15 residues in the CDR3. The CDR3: CASIYSGSSYNEQFF. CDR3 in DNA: TGTGCCAGCATTTACAGCGGGAGCTCCTACAATGAGCAGTTCTTC.

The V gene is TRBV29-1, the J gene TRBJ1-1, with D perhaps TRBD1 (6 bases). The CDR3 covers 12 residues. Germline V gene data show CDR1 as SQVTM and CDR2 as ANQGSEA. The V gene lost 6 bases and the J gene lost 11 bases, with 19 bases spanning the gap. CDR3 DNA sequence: TGCAGCGTGAATCCTTCTGGGGGCGAGGCTTTCTTT. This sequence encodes CSVNPSGGEAFF.

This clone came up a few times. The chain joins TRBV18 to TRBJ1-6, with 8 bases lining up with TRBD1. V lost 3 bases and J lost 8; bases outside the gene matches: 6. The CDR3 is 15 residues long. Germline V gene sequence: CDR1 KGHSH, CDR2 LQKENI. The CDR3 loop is CASSPRQGLDSPLHF. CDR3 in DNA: TGTGCCAGCTCACCGAGACAGGGGTTGGATTCACCCCTCCACTTT.

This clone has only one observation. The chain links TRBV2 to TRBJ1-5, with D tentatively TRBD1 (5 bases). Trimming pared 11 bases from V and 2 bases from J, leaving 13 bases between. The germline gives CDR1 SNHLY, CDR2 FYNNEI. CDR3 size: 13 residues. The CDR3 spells CAGTIGGNQPQHF. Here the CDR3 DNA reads TGTGCCGGAACGATAGGGGGCAATCAGCCCCAGCATTTT.

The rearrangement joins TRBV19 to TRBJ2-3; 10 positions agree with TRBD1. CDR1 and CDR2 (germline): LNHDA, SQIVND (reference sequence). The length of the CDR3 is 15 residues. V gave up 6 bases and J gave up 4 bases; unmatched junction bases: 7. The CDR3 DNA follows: TGTGCCAGTAGCCCCGGGACAGGGGTTTCAGATACGCAGTATTTT. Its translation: CASSPGTGVSDTQYF.

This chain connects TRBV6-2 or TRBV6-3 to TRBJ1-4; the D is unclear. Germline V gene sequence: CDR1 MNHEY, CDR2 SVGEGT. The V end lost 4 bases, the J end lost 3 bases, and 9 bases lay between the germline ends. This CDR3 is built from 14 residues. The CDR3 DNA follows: TGTGCCAGCAGTTCTCCGAGCTCTAATGAAAAACTGTTTTTT. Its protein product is CASSSPSSNEKLFF.

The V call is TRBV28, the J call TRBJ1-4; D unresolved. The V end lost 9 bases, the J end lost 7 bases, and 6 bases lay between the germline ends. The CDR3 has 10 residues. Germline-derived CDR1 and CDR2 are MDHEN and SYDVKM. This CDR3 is CASGSEKLFF. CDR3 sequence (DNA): TGTGCCAGTGGGAGTGAAAAACTGTTTTTT.

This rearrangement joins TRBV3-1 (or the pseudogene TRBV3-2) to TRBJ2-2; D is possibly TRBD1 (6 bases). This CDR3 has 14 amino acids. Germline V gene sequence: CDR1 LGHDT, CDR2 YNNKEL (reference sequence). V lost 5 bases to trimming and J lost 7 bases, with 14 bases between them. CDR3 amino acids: CASSSGTRGGELFF. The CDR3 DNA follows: TGTGCCAGCAGCTCCGGGACAAGGGGCGGGGAGCTGTTTTTT.

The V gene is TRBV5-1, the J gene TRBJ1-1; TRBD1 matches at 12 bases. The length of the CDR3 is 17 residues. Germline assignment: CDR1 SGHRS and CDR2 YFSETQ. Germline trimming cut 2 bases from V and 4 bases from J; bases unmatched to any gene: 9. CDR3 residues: CASSLPRDRGQSTEAFF. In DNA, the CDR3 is TGCGCCAGCAGCTTACCCCGGGACAGGGGGCAAAGCACTGAAGCTTTCTTT.

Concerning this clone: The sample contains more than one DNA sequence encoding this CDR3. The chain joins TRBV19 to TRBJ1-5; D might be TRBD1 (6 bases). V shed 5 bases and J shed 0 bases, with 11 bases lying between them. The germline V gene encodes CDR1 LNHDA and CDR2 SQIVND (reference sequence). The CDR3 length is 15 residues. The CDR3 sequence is CASSSDRSSNQPQHF. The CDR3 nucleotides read TGTGCCAGTAGTTCCGACAGGAGTAGCAATCAGCCCCAGCATTTT.

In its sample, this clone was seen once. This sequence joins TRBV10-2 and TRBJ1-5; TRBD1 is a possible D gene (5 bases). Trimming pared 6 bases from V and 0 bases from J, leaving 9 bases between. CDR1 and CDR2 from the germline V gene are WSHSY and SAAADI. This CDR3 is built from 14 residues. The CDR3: CASRPDNSNQPQHF. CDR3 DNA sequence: TGCGCCAGCAGGCCGGACAATAGCAATCAGCCCCAGCATTTT.

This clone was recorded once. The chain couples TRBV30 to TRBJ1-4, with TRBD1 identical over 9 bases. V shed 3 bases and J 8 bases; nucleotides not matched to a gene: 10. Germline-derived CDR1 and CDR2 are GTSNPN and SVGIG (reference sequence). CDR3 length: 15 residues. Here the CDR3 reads CAWRGETGGLEKLFF. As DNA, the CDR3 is TGTGCCTGGAGGGGGGAGACAGGGGGGTTGGAAAAACTGTTTTTT.

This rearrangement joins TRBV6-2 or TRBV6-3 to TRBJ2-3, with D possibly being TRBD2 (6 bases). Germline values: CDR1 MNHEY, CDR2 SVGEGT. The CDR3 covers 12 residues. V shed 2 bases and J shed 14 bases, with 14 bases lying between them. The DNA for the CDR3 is TGTGCCAGCAGTTACAGCCTAGGACTAAGGTATTTT. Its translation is CASSYSLGLRYF.

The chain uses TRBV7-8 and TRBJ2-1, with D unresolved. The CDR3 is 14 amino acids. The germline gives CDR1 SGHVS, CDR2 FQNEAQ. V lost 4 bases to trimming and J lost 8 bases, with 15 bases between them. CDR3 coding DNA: TGTGCCAGCAGCTCTAAGCGTGAGGTATATGAGCAGTTCTTC. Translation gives CASSSKREVYEQFF.

The CDR3 reads CASSYLSSYEQYF. For the CDR3, the DNA is TGTGCCAGCAGTTATCTTAGCTCCTACGAGCAGTACTTC. The chain links TRBV27 to TRBJ2-7; D remains ambiguous. Germline V gene sequence: CDR1 MNHEY, CDR2 SMNVEV (reference sequence). Between the trimmed V and J ends, which lost 4 bases and 0 bases, there was a span of 7 bases. The CDR3 length is 13 residues.

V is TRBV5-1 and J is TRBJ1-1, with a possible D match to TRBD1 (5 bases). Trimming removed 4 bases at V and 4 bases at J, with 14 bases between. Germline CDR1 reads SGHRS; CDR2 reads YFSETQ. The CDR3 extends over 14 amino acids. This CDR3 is CASSPRVGGTEAFF. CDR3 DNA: TGCGCCAGCAGCCCAAGGGTGGGGGGCACTGAAGCTTTCTTT.